A selection of T cell receptor beta chains follows, all from one sample in a study of response to subunit inactivated influenza vaccine. Using its own MiXCR run on the RT-PCR reads, TCRdb lists one record per CDR3 protein. The table lists 150,000 to 200,000 distinct CDR3 sequences, 12% of them singletons, with 25% to 35% in the top ten. These data are also associated with another study on T cells expressing NK-cell markers.

The sample was CD8+ T cells sorted from PBMCs, taken roughly 13 days after vaccination. The receptor source for this set is a middle-aged man who received an inactivated influenza vaccine. The CDR3 runs from the conserved cysteine through the conserved F or W. The order of the fields is clone size, J gene, D gene, V gene, CDR3 protein, CDR3 DNA. A D gene is named only where the DNA matches it firmly. A clone size is listed for some rows: how often the clone was seen (once, few, many), or a class if it is expanded.

>few|TRBJ1-4|TRBD1|TRBV7-9
CASSSNRGLEKLFF
TGTGCCAGCAGCTCCAACAGGGGGCTTGAAAAACTGTTTTTT
>few|TRBJ2-1|TRBD1|TRBV27
CASNSGQGVYNEQFF
TGTGCCAGCAACTCGGGACAGGGGGTCTACAATGAGCAGTTCTTC
>few|TRBJ2-7|NA|TRBV28
CASSYGGWEQYF
TGTGCCAGCAGTTACGGCGGTTGGGAGCAGTACTTC
>NA|TRBJ2-1|TRBD1|TRBV3-1
CASSQDGQGIGNEQFF
TGTGCCAGCAGCCAAGATGGACAGGGAATAGGCAATGAGCAGTTCTTC
>few|TRBJ2-7|NA|TRBV9
CASSGGRGTRHYEQYF
TGTGCCAGCAGCGGTGGGAGGGGGACAAGACACTACGAGCAGTACTTC
>NA|TRBJ2-5|NA|TRBV28
CASSRPGSQETQYF
TGTGCCAGCAGTCGTCCAGGGAGCCAAGAGACCCAGTACTTC
>few|TRBJ1-2|NA|TRBV7-2
CASSLVTEPYGYTF
TGTGCCAGCAGCTTAGTGACGGAACCCTATGGCTACACCTTC
>NA|TRBJ2-7|NA|TRBV6-6
CASGDTSYEQYF
TGTGCCAGCGGTGACACATCCTACGAGCAGTACTTC
>NA|TRBJ2-1|NA|TRBV10-2
CASSESTPSLGNEQFF
TGCGCCAGCAGTGAGAGTACACCTTCCCTTGGCAATGAGCAGTTCTTC
>few|TRBJ2-5|NA|TRBV6-2/TRBV6-3
CASSKTEPQETQYF
TGTGCCAGCAGTAAGACAGAGCCTCAGGAGACCCAGTACTTC
>NA|TRBJ2-7|TRBD1|TRBV5-1
CASSVDRGLASYEQYF
TGCGCCAGCAGCGTAGACAGGGGGTTGGCCTCCTACGAGCAGTACTTC
>NA|TRBJ2-2|NA|TRBV10-3
CAISEAYNSPGELFF
TGTGCCATCAGTGAGGCTTACAACTCACCCGGGGAGCTGTTTTTT
>NA|TRBJ2-1|NA|TRBV4-3
CASSQAWGRVDNEQFF
TGCGCCAGCAGCCAAGCGTGGGGAAGGGTAGACAATGAGCAGTTCTTC
>NA|TRBJ2-7|TRBD2|TRBV5-1
CASSLGGSGGPTYEQYF
TGCGCCAGCAGCTTGGGTGGTAGCGGGGGTCCCACCTACGAGCAGTACTTC
>NA|TRBJ2-5|TRBD2|TRBV28
CATSRGTSGSETQYF
TGTGCCACCTCGCGAGGGACTAGCGGGAGCGAGACCCAGTACTTC
>many|TRBJ1-1|NA|TRBV20-1
CSARVQAGHLNIKAFF
TGCAGTGCCCGCGTGCAGGCGGGCCATCTCAATATTAAAGCTTTCTTT
>NA|TRBJ2-1|TRBD1|TRBV20-1
CSARKDRGYTNEQFF
TGCAGTGCTAGAAAAGACAGGGGGTATACCAATGAGCAGTTCTTC
>NA|TRBJ2-7|TRBD2|TRBV2
CASEAGALSYEQYF
TGTGCCAGCGAGGCGGGAGCCCTCTCCTACGAGCAGTACTTC
>many|TRBJ2-2|NA|TRBV29-1
CSVEQANTGELFF
TGCAGCGTTGAGCAGGCAAACACCGGGGAGCTGTTTTTT
>NA|TRBJ2-1|NA|TRBV5-6
CASNKRAGYNEQFF
TGTGCCAGCAACAAGCGGGCGGGTTACAATGAGCAGTTCTTC
>many|TRBJ1-2|NA|TRBV25-1
CASSALGAALGYTF
TGTGCCAGCAGTGCTCTAGGGGCCGCCCTGGGCTACACCTTC
>few|TRBJ2-1|TRBD2|TRBV6-5
CASSSLAGGTYNEQFF
TGTGCCAGCAGTTCACTAGCGGGGGGGACTTACAATGAGCAGTTCTTC
>NA|TRBJ2-7|NA|TRBV28
CASSLWGWGHTLPEQYF
TGTGCCAGCAGTTTATGGGGGTGGGGACACACTCTTCCCGAGCAGTACTTC
>few|TRBJ1-5|TRBD1|TRBV28
CASRGQGRGNQPQHF
TGTGCCAGCAGGGGACAGGGTCGGGGCAATCAGCCCCAGCATTTT
>NA|TRBJ2-1|NA|TRBV7-9
CASSLPGIGGNEQFF
TGTGCCAGCAGCCTCCCGGGCATTGGGGGCAATGAGCAGTTCTTC
>few|TRBJ2-5|TRBD1|TRBV28
CASTTYRDSVGETQYF
TGTGCCAGCACCACGTACCGGGACAGTGTGGGGGAGACCCAGTACTTC
>few|TRBJ2-7|NA|TRBV6-2/TRBV6-3
CASSHTSYEQYF
TGTGCCAGCAGCCATACTTCCTACGAGCAGTACTTC
>NA|TRBJ2-5|NA|TRBV29-1
CSVTRGQETQYF
TGCAGCGTGACGAGGGGGCAAGAGACCCAGTACTTC
>few|TRBJ2-7|NA|TRBV10-3
CAIAVRRKSSYEQYF
TGTGCCATCGCAGTTCGGCGGAAAAGCTCCTACGAGCAGTACTTC
>NA|TRBJ2-7|NA|TRBV7-2
CASSLLQTRAYEQYF
TGTGCCAGCAGCTTATTGCAGACCAGGGCCTACGAGCAGTACTTC
>NA|TRBJ2-7|NA|TRBV7-9
CASSFADSQSSYEQYF
TGTGCCAGCAGCTTCGCCGACAGCCAAAGCTCCTACGAGCAGTACTTC
>few|TRBJ1-5|TRBD1|TRBV4-1
CASSPGQGVNQPQHF
TGCGCCAGCAGCCCCGGACAGGGCGTTAATCAGCCCCAGCATTTT
>many|TRBJ2-5|NA|TRBV12-3/TRBV12-4
CASSRGETQYF
TGTGCCAGCAGCCGCGGCGAGACCCAGTACTTC
>few|TRBJ1-1|NA|TRBV5-1
CASSLGGGLGTEAFF
TGCGCCAGCAGCTTGGGAGGAGGACTGGGCACTGAAGCTTTCTTT
>few|TRBJ1-1|NA|TRBV6-5
CASSYYPAMDTEAFF
TGTGCCAGCAGTTACTATCCAGCTATGGACACTGAAGCTTTCTTT
>NA|TRBJ2-1|TRBD2|TRBV6-1
CASSITGTSGSEQFF
TGTGCCAGCAGCATAACCGGGACTAGCGGGAGTGAGCAGTTCTTC
>NA|TRBJ2-7|TRBD2|TRBV5-1
CASSLLAGGGDYEQYF
TGCGCCAGCAGCTTGTTGGCTGGCGGGGGGGACTACGAGCAGTACTTC
>NA|TRBJ1-2|NA|TRBV12-3/TRBV12-4
CASSFVVDSYNYGYTF
TGTGCCAGCAGTTTTGTGGTGGACAGCTATAACTATGGCTACACCTTC
>NA|TRBJ2-5|NA|TRBV30
CAWSVGRREVETQYF
TGTGCCTGGAGTGTAGGCCGCAGGGAGGTAGAGACCCAGTACTTC
>many|TRBJ2-7|NA|TRBV11-2
CASSSYEQYF
TGTGCCAGCAGCTCCTACGAGCAGTACTTC
>NA|TRBJ2-7|NA|TRBV4-3
CASSQDPGLSSYEQYF
TGCGCCAGCAGCCAAGATCCGGGCCTAAGCTCCTACGAGCAGTACTTC
>NA|TRBJ2-3|TRBD1|TRBV5-6
CASSYPGGPYTDTQYF
TGTGCCAGCAGCTACCCAGGGGGCCCATACACAGATACGCAGTATTTT
>NA|TRBJ1-5|NA|TRBV6-1
CASSNGGINQPQHF
TGTGCCAGCAGCAACGGTGGTATAAATCAGCCCCAGCATTTT
>few|TRBJ2-3|NA|TRBV9
CASSATGFLRTDTQYF
TGTGCCAGCAGCGCAACAGGGTTTCTTAGGACAGATACGCAGTATTTT
>few|TRBJ2-3|TRBD2|TRBV27
CASSAMTSSTDTQYF
TGTGCCAGCAGCGCTATGACTAGCAGCACAGATACGCAGTATTTT
>NA|TRBJ2-1|NA|TRBV21-1
CASSKIIPRYLIYNEQFF
TGTGCCAGCAGCAAAATCATACCGCGCTACCTTATTTACAATGAGCAGTTCTTC
>few|TRBJ2-3|NA|TRBV29-1
CSGRGIDTQYF
TGCAGTGGCCGGGGGATAGATACGCAGTATTTT
>many|TRBJ2-7|NA|TRBV6-6
CASSYDSSYEQYF
TGTGCCAGCAGTTACGACAGCTCCTACGAGCAGTACTTC
>few|TRBJ2-1|NA|TRBV10-3
CAISDALLGTYNEQFF
TGTGCCATCAGTGACGCCCTCCTTGGGACATACAATGAGCAGTTCTTC
>NA|TRBJ2-3|TRBD2|TRBV5-6
CASSLGGTSGDPPTDTQYF
TGTGCCAGCAGCTTGGGAGGGACTAGCGGGGACCCCCCCACAGATACGCAGTATTTT
>many|TRBJ2-3|TRBD2|TRBV3-1
CASSPSLADGDTQYF
TGTGCCAGCAGCCCGTCACTAGCGGACGGAGATACGCAGTATTTT
>NA|TRBJ2-5|TRBD1|TRBV7-8
CASSLLKISGTGVLETQYF
TGTGCCAGCAGCCTCCTCAAAATATCCGGGACAGGGGTTTTGGAGACCCAGTACTTC
>NA|TRBJ2-2|TRBD2|TRBV12-3/TRBV12-4
CASTWTSGGTGELFF
TGTGCCAGCACTTGGACTAGCGGGGGGACCGGGGAGCTGTTTTTT
>few|TRBJ2-1|TRBD2|TRBV7-6
CASSLVTSGARNEQFF
TGTGCCAGCAGCTTAGTTACTAGCGGGGCCAGGAATGAGCAGTTCTTC
>few|TRBJ2-1|NA|TRBV20-1
CSANLDRQDYNEQFF
TGCAGTGCTAATCTGGACCGACAGGACTACAATGAGCAGTTCTTC